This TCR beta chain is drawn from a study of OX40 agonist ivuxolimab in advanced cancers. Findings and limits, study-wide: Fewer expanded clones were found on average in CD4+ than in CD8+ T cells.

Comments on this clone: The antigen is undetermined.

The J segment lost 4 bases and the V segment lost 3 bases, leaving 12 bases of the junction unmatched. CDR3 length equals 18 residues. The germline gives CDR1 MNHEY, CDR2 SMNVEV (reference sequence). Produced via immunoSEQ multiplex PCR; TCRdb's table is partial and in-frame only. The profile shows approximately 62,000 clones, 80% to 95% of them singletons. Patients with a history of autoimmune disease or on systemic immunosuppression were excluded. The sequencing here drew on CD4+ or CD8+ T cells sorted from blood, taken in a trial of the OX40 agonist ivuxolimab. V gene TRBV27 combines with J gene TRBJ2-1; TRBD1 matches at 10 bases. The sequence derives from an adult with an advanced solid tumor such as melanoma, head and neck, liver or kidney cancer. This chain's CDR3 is CASSFRTGGHIAYNEQFF. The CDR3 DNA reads TGTGCCAGCAGTTTCAGGACAGGGGGACATATAGCGTACAATGAGCAGTTCTTC.